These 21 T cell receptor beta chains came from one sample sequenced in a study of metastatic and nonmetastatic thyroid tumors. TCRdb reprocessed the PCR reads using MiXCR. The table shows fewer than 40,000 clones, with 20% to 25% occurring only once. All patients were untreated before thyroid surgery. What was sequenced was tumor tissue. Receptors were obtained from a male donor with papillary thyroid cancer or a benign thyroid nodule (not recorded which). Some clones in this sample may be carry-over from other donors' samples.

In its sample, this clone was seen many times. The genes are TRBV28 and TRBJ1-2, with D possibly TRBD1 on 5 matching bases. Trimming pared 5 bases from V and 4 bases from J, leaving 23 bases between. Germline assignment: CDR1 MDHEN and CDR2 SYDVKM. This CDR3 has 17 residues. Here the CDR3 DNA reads TGTGCCAGCAGTGAACCCCGGGGCCTAAACCCTACCTATGGCTACACCTTC. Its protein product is CASSEPRGLNPTYGYTF.

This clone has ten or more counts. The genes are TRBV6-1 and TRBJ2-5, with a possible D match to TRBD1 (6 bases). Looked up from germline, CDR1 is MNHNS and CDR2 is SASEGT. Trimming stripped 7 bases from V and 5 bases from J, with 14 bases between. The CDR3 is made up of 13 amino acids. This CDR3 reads CASNPQGLETQYF. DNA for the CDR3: TGTGCCAGCAACCCTCAGGGGTTGGAGACCCAGTACTTC.

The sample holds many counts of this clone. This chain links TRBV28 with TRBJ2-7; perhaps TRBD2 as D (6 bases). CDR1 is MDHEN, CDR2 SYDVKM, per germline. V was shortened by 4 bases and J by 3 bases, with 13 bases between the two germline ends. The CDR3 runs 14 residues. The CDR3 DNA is TGTGCCAGCAGTTCCCCGGGGGAGTTCTACGAGCAGTACTTC. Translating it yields CASSSPGEFYEQYF.

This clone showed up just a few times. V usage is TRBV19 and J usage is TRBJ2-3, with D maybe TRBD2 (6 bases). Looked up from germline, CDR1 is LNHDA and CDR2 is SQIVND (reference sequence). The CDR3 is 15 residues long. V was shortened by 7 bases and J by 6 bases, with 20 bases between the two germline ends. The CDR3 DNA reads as TGTGCCAGTATTCTGCTGGAGGGAGGAACGGATACGCAGTATTTT. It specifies CASILLEGGTDTQYF. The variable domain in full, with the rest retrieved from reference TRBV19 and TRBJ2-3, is DGGITQSPKYLFRKEGQNVTLSCEQNLNHDAMYWYRQDPGQGLRLIYYSQIVNDFQKGDIAEGYSVSREKKESFPLTVTSAQKNPTAFYLCASILLEGGTDTQYFGPGTRLTVL.

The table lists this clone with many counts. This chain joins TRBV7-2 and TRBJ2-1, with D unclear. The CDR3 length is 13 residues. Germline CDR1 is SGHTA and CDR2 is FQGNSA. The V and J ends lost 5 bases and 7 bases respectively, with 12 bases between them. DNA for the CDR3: TGTGCCAGCAGCAGAGGACCGTTGAATGAGCAGTTCTTC. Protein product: CASSRGPLNEQFF.

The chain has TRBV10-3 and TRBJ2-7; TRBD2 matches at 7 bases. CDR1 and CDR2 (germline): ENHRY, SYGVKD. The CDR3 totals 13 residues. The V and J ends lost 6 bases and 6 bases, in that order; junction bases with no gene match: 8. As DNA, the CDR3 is TGTGCCATCAGAGGGACTATCGTGACCGAGCAGTACTTC. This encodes CAIRGTIVTEQYF.

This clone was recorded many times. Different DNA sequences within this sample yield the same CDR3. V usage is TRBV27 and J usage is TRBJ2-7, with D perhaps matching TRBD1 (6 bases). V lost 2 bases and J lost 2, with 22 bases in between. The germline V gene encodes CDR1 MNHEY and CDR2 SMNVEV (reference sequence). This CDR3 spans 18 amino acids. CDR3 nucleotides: TGTGCCAGCAGTTTAAGGACCGCACTCCGGGACATTACCTACGAGCAGTACTTC. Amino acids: CASSLRTALRDITYEQYF.

CDR3 DNA sequence: TGTGCCAGCAGCCGTGTTCAGGGCTCCTACGAGCAGTACTTC. Translating it yields CASSRVQGSYEQYF. J is TRBJ2-7 and V is TRBV3-1, with D possibly TRBD1 on 5 matching bases. The germline V gene encodes CDR1 LGHDT and CDR2 YNNKEL (reference sequence). This CDR3 region has 14 residues. V was cut by 4 bases and J by 0 bases, with 10 bases left in between.

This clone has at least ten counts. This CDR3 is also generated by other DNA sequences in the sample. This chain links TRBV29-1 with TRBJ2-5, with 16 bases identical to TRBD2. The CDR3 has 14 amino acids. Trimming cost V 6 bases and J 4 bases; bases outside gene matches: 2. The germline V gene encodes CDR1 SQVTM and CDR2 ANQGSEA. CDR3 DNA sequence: TGCAGCGTGGGACTAGCGGGAGGGATAGAGACCCAGTACTTC. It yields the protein CSVGLAGGIETQYF.

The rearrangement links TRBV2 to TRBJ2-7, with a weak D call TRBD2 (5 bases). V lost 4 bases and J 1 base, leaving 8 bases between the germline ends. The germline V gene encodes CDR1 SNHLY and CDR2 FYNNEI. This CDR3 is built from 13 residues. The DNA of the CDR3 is TGTGCCAGCAGTGGTCGGAGGTCCTACGAGCAGTACTTC. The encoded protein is CASSGRRSYEQYF.

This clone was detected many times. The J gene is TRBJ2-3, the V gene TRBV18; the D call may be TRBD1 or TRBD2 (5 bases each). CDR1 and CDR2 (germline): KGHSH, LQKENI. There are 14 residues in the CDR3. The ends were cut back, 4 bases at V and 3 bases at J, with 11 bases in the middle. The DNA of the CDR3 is TGTGCCAGCTCACAGAGGGGCGGGACAGATACGCAGTATTTT. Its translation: CASSQRGGTDTQYF.

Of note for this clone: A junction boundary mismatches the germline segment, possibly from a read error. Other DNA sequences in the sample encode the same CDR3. CDR3: CSAYTGEGGYTF. The CDR3 nucleotides are TGTAGTGCTTACACAGGTGAAGGAGGCTACACCTTC. This chain joins TRBV20-1 and TRBJ1-2, with D perhaps TRBD1 (5 bases). The length of the CDR3 is 12 residues. Germline-derived CDR1 and CDR2 are DFQATT and SNEGSKA (reference sequence).

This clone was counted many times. As DNA, the CDR3 is TGTGCCTGGAGTGTAAGCTCGACTGCTGGCTATGGCTACACCTTC. Its protein is CAWSVSSTAGYGYTF. The chain links TRBV30 to TRBJ1-2; no definite D call. Germline values: CDR1 GTSNPN, CDR2 SVGIG (reference sequence). The CDR3 extends over 15 amino acids. The V end lost 0 bases, the J end lost 4 bases, and 15 bases lay between the germline ends. The entire variable domain, with the rest obtained from reference TRBV30 and TRBJ1-2, is as follows: SQTIHQWPATLVQPVGSPLSLECTVEGTSNPNLYWYRQAAGRGLQLLFYSVGIGQISSEVPQNLSASRPQDRQFILSSKKLLLSDSGFYLCAWSVSSTAGYGYTFGSGTRLTVV.

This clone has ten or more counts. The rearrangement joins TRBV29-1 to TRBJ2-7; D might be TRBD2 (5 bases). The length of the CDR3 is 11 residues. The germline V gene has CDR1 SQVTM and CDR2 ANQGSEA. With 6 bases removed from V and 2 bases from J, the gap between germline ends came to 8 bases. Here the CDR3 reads CSVGETYEQYF. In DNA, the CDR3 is TGCAGCGTCGGGGAGACCTACGAGCAGTACTTC.

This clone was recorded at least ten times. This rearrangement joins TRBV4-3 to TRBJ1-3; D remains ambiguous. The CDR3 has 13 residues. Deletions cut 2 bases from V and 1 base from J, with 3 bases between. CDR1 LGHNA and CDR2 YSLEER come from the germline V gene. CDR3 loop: CASSQTSGNTIYF. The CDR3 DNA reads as TGCGCCAGCAGCCAAACATCTGGAAACACCATATATTTT.

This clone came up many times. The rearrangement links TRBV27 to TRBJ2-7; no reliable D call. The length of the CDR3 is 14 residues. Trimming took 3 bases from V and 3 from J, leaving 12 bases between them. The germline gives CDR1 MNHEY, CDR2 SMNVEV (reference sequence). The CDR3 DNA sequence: TGTGCCAGCAGTTTCCGAGAAGGGCACTACGAGCAGTACTTC. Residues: CASSFREGHYEQYF.

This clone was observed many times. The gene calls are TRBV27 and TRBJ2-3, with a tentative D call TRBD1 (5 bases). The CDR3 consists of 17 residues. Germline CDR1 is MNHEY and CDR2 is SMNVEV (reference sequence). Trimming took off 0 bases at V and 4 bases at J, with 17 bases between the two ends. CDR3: CASSLSGDSLLADTQYF. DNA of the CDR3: TGTGCCAGCAGTTTATCCGGCGACAGCCTGCTCGCAGATACGCAGTATTTT.

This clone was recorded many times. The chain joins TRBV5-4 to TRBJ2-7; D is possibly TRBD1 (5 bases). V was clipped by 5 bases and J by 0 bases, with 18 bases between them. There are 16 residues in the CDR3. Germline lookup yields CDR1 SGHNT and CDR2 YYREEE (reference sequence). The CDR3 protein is CASRTPQVRNSYEQYF. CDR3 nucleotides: TGTGCCAGCAGGACCCCACAGGTAAGAAACTCCTACGAGCAGTACTTC.

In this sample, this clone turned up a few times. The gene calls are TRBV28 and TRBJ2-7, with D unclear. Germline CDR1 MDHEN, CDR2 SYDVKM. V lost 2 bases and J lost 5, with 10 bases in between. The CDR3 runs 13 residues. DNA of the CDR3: TGTGCCAGCAGTTTACGAGGTGGGGACGAGCAGTACTTC. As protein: CASSLRGGDEQYF.

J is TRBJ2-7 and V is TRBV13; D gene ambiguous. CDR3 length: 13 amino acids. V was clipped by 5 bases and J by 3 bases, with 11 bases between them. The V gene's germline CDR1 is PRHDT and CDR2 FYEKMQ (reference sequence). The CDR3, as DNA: TGTGCCAGCAGCGTCGGCAGACACTACGAGCAGTACTTC. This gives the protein CASSVGRHYEQYF.

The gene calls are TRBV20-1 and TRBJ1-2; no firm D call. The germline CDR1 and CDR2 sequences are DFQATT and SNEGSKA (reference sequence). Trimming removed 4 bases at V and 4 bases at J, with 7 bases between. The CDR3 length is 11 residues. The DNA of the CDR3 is TGCAGTGCTACGAACAGCTATGGCTACACCTTC. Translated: CSATNSYGYTF.